This TCR beta chain was identified in a study of shared clonotypes between healthy human individuals. This clone was seen a handful of times. The same CDR3 can be traced to other DNA sequences in this sample. V was trimmed by 2 bases and J by 0 bases, leaving 9 bases between them. Germline V gene sequence: CDR1 SGHRS, CDR2 YFSETQ. The CDR3 is 16 amino acids. TCRdb's table, derived via immunoSEQ multiplex PCR, lists solely in-frame clones and lacks some. The table includes about 490,000 clones, 70% to 80% detected once. Only Caucasian adults living in Nashville, Tennessee made up the donor group. The sample consisted of PBMCs. This rearrangement joins TRBV5-1 to TRBJ2-6, with a weak D call TRBD1 (6 bases). The clonotype originates from a woman in her thirties or forties in good health. Some clones in this sample may be carry-over from other donors' samples. The CDR3 spells CASSLTGSSGANVLTF. The CDR3 DNA sequence: TGCGCCAGCAGCTTAACAGGGTCCTCTGGGGCCAACGTCCTGACTTTC.